Shown below are 18 T cell receptor beta chains from a single sample sequenced in a study of shared clonotypes between healthy human individuals. Measured with immunoSEQ multiplex PCR; TCRdb has only the in-frame clones, and not every one. The sample consists of around 1.9 million clones, about 93% of them appearing once. Naive CD8 cells lacked CD45RO and underwent positive selection for CCR7, leaving out terminally differentiated effector memory CD45RA+ cells. Sequencing used naive CD8+ T cells from PBMCs. The receptor source for this set is a man aged 18 to 29 in good health. Some clones in this sample may be carry-over from other donors' samples.

The rearrangement uses TRBV6-4 and TRBJ2-1; D gene unclear. The length of the CDR3 is 11 residues. Per germline, CDR1 MRHNA and CDR2 SNTAGT. V was pared by 3 bases and J by 9 bases, with 6 bases between. CDR3 in DNA: TGTGCCAGCAGTGATGGTTTTGAGCAGTTCTTC. Amino acids: CASSDGFEQFF.

The sample holds one count of this clone. In the same sample, other DNA sequences code for this CDR3. The V gene is TRBV10-3, the J gene TRBJ2-2; no clear D gene. V lost 0 bases and J lost 5, with 4 bases in between. The germline gives CDR1 ENHRY, CDR2 SYGVKD. CDR3 length equals 13 residues. Here the CDR3 reads CAISESRTGELFF. CDR3 nucleotides: TGTGCCATCAGTGAGTCGAGAACCGGGGAGCTGTTTTTT.

The V call is TRBV11-2, the J call TRBJ2-5; 7 positions match TRBD2. Germline V gene sequence: CDR1 SGHAT, CDR2 FQNNGV. V trimming: 0 bases; J trimming: 4 bases; junction bases outside the gene matches: 8. The CDR3 has 16 residues. The CDR3 DNA is TGTGCCAGCAGCTTAGATTTTGGACTAGTACCAGAGACCCAGTACTTC. This translates into CASSLDFGLVPETQYF.

V gene TRBV28 combines with J gene TRBJ2-1; TRBD1 or TRBD2 may be the D gene (5 bases each). Per the germline V gene, CDR1 is MDHEN and CDR2 is SYDVKM. CDR3 length: 15 amino acids. With 7 bases removed from V and 5 bases from J, the gap between germline ends came to 18 bases. The CDR3, as DNA: TGTGCCAGCACCAACGTTGGGGGACCCAACAATGAGCAGTTCTTC. Translated: CASTNVGGPNNEQFF.

This clone is a singleton in its sample. This rearrangement joins TRBV30 to TRBJ2-1; possible D gene TRBD1, 6 bases. Germline CDR1 reads GTSNPN; CDR2 reads SVGIG (reference sequence). This CDR3 comprises 15 residues. The germline V and J ends were trimmed by 0 bases and 8 bases, with 17 bases remaining between them. CDR3: CAWSVQQGLIDEQFF. The CDR3 DNA sequence: TGTGCCTGGAGTGTCCAACAGGGCCTCATCGATGAGCAGTTCTTC.

The chain joins TRBV14 to TRBJ2-7; D unresolved. Germline loops: CDR1 SGHDN, CDR2 FVKESK. V was clipped by 4 bases and J by 3 bases, with 16 bases between them. The CDR3 is 15 amino acids. This CDR3 reads CASSPMGQHNYEQYF. Here the CDR3 DNA reads TGTGCCAGCAGCCCCATGGGCCAACACAACTACGAGCAGTACTTC.

As regards this clone: The same CDR3 also results from other DNA sequences found in this sample. The V call is TRBV9, the J call TRBJ1-5; possibly TRBD1 for D (5 bases). There are 14 residues in the CDR3. Trimming took off 3 bases at V and 2 bases at J, with 9 bases between the two ends. Germline values: CDR1 SGDLS, CDR2 YYNGEE. The CDR3 DNA is TGTGCCAGCAGCGCCCAAGGGGGCAATCAGCCCCAGCATTTT. It encodes CASSAQGGNQPQHF.

As regards this clone: The identical CDR3 is also encoded by other nucleotide sequences in the sample. The chain couples TRBV27 to TRBJ1-5; D call uncertain. Trimming removed 3 bases from V and 3 bases from J, with 6 bases in between. Germline V lookup: CDR1 MNHEY, CDR2 SMNVEV (reference sequence). This CDR3 region has 13 residues. In DNA, the CDR3 is TGTGCCAGCAGTTTTGGTCCCAATCAGCCCCAGCATTTT. Amino acid sequence: CASSFGPNQPQHF.

V is TRBV7-9 and J is TRBJ2-7, with 8 bases identical to TRBD1. The CDR3 runs 17 residues. J gave up 3 bases and V 5 bases, and 15 bases lay outside the gene matches. Germline assignment: CDR1 SEHNR and CDR2 FQNEAQ (reference sequence). The CDR3 loop is CASSEGQDPLSLYEQYF. The CDR3 region has the DNA TGTGCCAGCAGCGAGGGACAGGACCCGCTCAGTCTCTACGAGCAGTACTTC.

This chain connects TRBV2 to TRBJ2-5; D gene ambiguous. Trimming removed 2 bases at V and 2 bases at J, with 9 bases between. The germline CDR1 and CDR2 sequences are SNHLY and FYNNEI. The CDR3 consists of 14 residues. CDR3 residues: CASSERTQQETQYF. CDR3 coding DNA: TGTGCCAGCAGTGAAAGGACGCAACAAGAGACCCAGTACTTC.

This clone has only one observation. The chain has TRBV4-1 and TRBJ2-1; D uncertain. The V gene lost 0 bases and the J gene lost 5 bases, with 20 bases spanning the gap. The CDR3 spans 18 residues. Germline-derived CDR1 and CDR2 are MGHRA and YSYEKL. The CDR3 bases are TGCGCCAGCAGCCAAGATGCCCCGAGGCGGATTGGGAACAATGAGCAGTTCTTC. Encoded protein: CASSQDAPRRIGNNEQFF.

The V and J genes are TRBV7-9 and TRBJ2-7; 15 positions agree with TRBD2. The CDR3 length is 16 residues. Germline-derived CDR1 and CDR2 are SEHNR and FQNEAQ (reference sequence). Trimming cost V 5 bases and J 4 bases; bases outside gene matches: 6. The CDR3 nucleotides read TGTGCCAGCAGCCTAGGACTAGCGGGAGGGGTTTACGAGCAGTACTTC. Translation: CASSLGLAGGVYEQYF.

This chain joins TRBV7-9 and TRBJ2-1; the D gene is possibly TRBD2 (6 bases). The germline gives CDR1 SEHNR, CDR2 FQNEAQ (reference sequence). CDR3 size: 14 residues. Between the trimmed V and J ends, which lost 6 bases and 4 bases, there was a span of 13 bases. CDR3 residues: CASRTRDFYNEQFF. CDR3 DNA: TGTGCCAGCAGGACCCGGGACTTTTACAATGAGCAGTTCTTC.

V and J are TRBV28 and TRBJ1-1; D gene unclear. The CDR3 runs 13 residues. Trimming cost V 8 bases and J 8 bases, with 18 bases left between them. CDR1 and CDR2 (germline): MDHEN, SYDVKM. The CDR3 protein is CASQRPPEWEAFF. The CDR3 DNA follows: TGTGCCAGCCAAAGGCCCCCCGAATGGGAAGCTTTCTTT. The whole variable domain, remainder taken from reference TRBV28 and TRBJ1-1, is DVKVTQSSRYLVKRTGEKVFLECVQDMDHENMFWYRQDPGLGLRLIYFSYDVKMKEKGDIPEGYSVSREKKERFSLILESASTNQTSMYLCASQRPPEWEAFFGQGTRLTVV.

In its sample, this clone was seen once. V usage is TRBV5-1 and J usage is TRBJ2-3, with 10 bases identical to TRBD2. Germline loops: CDR1 SGHRS, CDR2 YFSETQ. CDR3 length equals 18 residues. The J segment lost 5 bases and the V segment lost 6 bases, leaving 18 bases of the junction unmatched. The CDR3 reads CASINSDGLAGVVDTQYF. In nucleotides, the CDR3 is TGCGCCAGCATCAATTCGGATGGGCTAGCGGGAGTGGTAGATACGCAGTATTTT.

The chain is built from TRBV7-9 and TRBJ2-5; D gene unclear. The end of the DNA is better explained by TRBJ2-7, so the J call may be wrong. CDR3 length equals 14 residues. The germline gives CDR1 SEHNR, CDR2 FQNEAQ (reference sequence). Here the CDR3 reads CASTQIGVSYEQYF. The CDR3 nucleotides are TGTGCCAGCACCCAAATTGGGGTTTCCTACGAGCAGTACTTC.

This sequence joins TRBV2 and TRBJ2-1; 9 bases are shared with TRBD2. Germline CDR1 SNHLY, CDR2 FYNNEI. V trimming: 10 bases; J trimming: 5 bases; junction bases outside the gene matches: 6. The length of the CDR3 is 13 residues. CDR3 in DNA: TGTGCCATCCCTAGCGGGATAAACAATGAGCAGTTCTTC. This codes for CAIPSGINNEQFF.

V gene TRBV27 combines with J gene TRBJ1-1, with no clear D. CDR1 and CDR2 (germline): MNHEY, SMNVEV (reference sequence). CDR3 length: 18 amino acids. Trimming removed 5 bases at V and 4 bases at J, with 26 bases between. Here the CDR3 reads CASSTTHLLLGEGTEAFF. CDR3 coding DNA: TGTGCCAGCAGTACCACCCACCTCCTCCTGGGAGAGGGCACTGAAGCTTTCTTT.